This entry lists 8 T cell receptor beta chains sequenced from one sample in a study of cytomegalovirus exposure and HLA in healthy donors. This PCR relied on a set of 60 Vbeta primers and 13 Jbeta primers. TCRdb's copy holds only in-frame clones and misses some; the assay was immunoSEQ multiplex PCR. The sample consists of around 91,000 clones, under 65% of them appearing once. What was sequenced was PBMCs. The receptors derive from a man in his sixties in good health and CMV-seronegative.

The V call is TRBV18, the J call TRBJ1-6; D uncertain. Germline-derived CDR1 and CDR2 are KGHSH and LQKENI. V was trimmed by 4 bases and J by 4 bases, leaving 5 bases between them. This CDR3 is built from 13 residues. CDR3 coding DNA: TGTGCCAGCTCACAGCAATATAATTCACCCCTCCACTTT. Its protein is CASSQQYNSPLHF.

This clone was observed a single time. V gene TRBV9 combines with J gene TRBJ2-7; D is perhaps TRBD1 (6 bases). The CDR3 totals 15 residues. Germline CDR1 is SGDLS and CDR2 is YYNGEE. V was shortened by 1 base and J by 4 bases, with 15 bases between the two germline ends. The CDR3, as DNA: TGTGCCAGCAGCGTATCTTTACAGGGCGCTTACGAGCAGTACTTC. Its protein product is CASSVSLQGAYEQYF. Looking up the rest from reference TRBV9 and TRBJ2-7 gives the full variable domain: DSGVTQTPKHLITATGQRVTLRCSPRSGDLSVYWYQQSLDQGLQFLIQYYNGEERAKGNILERFSAQQFPDLHSELNLSSLELGDSALYFCASSVSLQGAYEQYFGPGTRLTVT.

The chain combines TRBV7-9 with TRBJ1-1, with 7 bases lining up with TRBD1. Germline V gene sequence: CDR1 SEHNR, CDR2 FQNEAQ (reference sequence). Trimming cost V 2 bases and J 4 bases; bases outside gene matches: 7. CDR3 length equals 15 residues. Here the CDR3 DNA reads TGTGCCAGCAGCTTACGAGGGGGCGCAGGCACTGAAGCTTTCTTT. This codes for CASSLRGGAGTEAFF.

V and J are TRBV6-5 and TRBJ1-1; D may be TRBD1 (6 bases). CDR1 is MNHEY and CDR2 is SVGAGI in the germline V gene. The CDR3 sequence is 14 residues long. V was shortened by 4 bases and J by 1 base, with 10 bases between the two germline ends. The CDR3 nucleotides read TGTGCCAGCAGTTCACAGGGTACGAACACTGAAGCTTTCTTT. Translation: CASSSQGTNTEAFF.

The chain carries TRBV6-4 and TRBJ2-6; D possibly corresponds to TRBD1 (5 bases). CDR1 MRHNA and CDR2 SNTAGT come from the germline V gene. This CDR3 has 14 residues. V lost 5 bases to trimming and J lost 2 bases, with 7 bases between them. The CDR3 nucleotides read TGTGCCAGCAGTCCAGGGACTGGGGCCAACGTCCTGACTTTC. This sequence encodes CASSPGTGANVLTF.

This clone was counted a few times. The V call is TRBV5-6, the J call TRBJ2-5; weak D call: TRBD1 (5 bases). The CDR3 contains 14 residues. The germline V and J ends were trimmed by 1 base and 0 bases, with 7 bases remaining between them. Germline V gene data show CDR1 as SGHDT and CDR2 as YYEEEE. Here the CDR3 DNA reads TGTGCCAGCAGCTTGCAGGGCCACCAAGAGACCCAGTACTTC. It encodes CASSLQGHQETQYF.

The chain links TRBV5-1 to TRBJ2-7; 9 nucleotides align to TRBD1. V was clipped by 1 base and J by 3 bases; unmatched bases: 11. CDR1 is SGHRS, CDR2 YFSETQ, per germline. The CDR3 runs 17 residues. DNA for the CDR3: TGCGCCAGCAGCTTGACAGGGGGCCCTCCTTTTGTCTACGAGCAGTACTTC. This gives the protein CASSLTGGPPFVYEQYF.

The rearrangement joins TRBV28 to TRBJ2-7, with TRBD1 matching over 10 bases. Germline CDR1 MDHEN, CDR2 SYDVKM. The CDR3 extends over 15 amino acids. The J segment lost 2 bases and the V segment lost 6 bases, leaving 7 bases of the junction unmatched. CDR3 loop: CASRDRTGGPYEQYF. The CDR3 DNA is TGTGCCAGCAGGGATCGGACAGGGGGTCCCTACGAGCAGTACTTC.